Here is one TCR beta chain with its context. Its target is unknown. The data derive from a study of shared clonotypes between healthy human individuals. Across the whole study: Aged between 18 and 49, the donors were a couple of women and three men. Study observations and caveats: Non-shared clonotypes displayed generation probabilities falling below those of clonotypes present in all four donors.

Repertoires were generated with immunoSEQ multiplex PCR, while TCRdb's copy carries only in-frame clones and drops some. Of some 2,100,000 clones listed, approximately 95% are singletons. This CDR3 comprises 14 residues. Trimming took 7 bases from V and 1 from J, leaving 10 bases between them. From germline, CDR1 is LNHDA and CDR2 SQIVND (reference sequence). This receptor was taken from a young man in good health. V and J are TRBV19 and TRBJ2-2; D unresolved. The specimen sequenced was naive CD4+ T cells sorted from blood. The subset was: CD45RA+ positively selected. Here the CDR3 reads CASTAAGNTGELFF. The CDR3 DNA reads TGTGCCAGTACTGCGGCAGGGAACACCGGGGAGCTGTTTTTT.